The 13 T cell receptor beta chains presented below share a single source sample, sequenced in a study of CD8 T cells in ankylosing spondylitis. General observations from the study: Made up of about eight highly homologous variants, a TCR beta motif appeared characteristic of ankylosing spondylitis blood.

TCRdb re-derived calls from the 5' RACE reads in MiXCR, one entry per CDR3 protein. The profile shows some 330,000 distinct CDR3 sequences, roughly 8% of them singletons. These receptors lack a known antigen. The sequencing input was blood, either unsorted or a sorted T cell fraction (not recorded which). Receptor source: a male donor with ankylosing spondylitis.

A few counts support this clonotype. The chain links TRBV6-1 to TRBJ1-1, with D maybe TRBD1 (5 bases). CDR3 size: 13 residues. V was shortened by 8 bases and J by 0 bases, with 10 bases between the two germline ends. Germline CDR1 MNHNS, CDR2 SASEGT. CDR3: CASWDLMNTEAFF. The CDR3 nucleotides read TGTGCCAGCTGGGACCTTATGAACACTGAAGCTTTCTTT.

This clonotype was counted many times. The DNA of the CDR3 is TGTGCCACGGGACAAGACACAGATACGCAGTATTTT. Translating it yields CATGQDTDTQYF. The chain has TRBV12-3 or TRBV12-4 and TRBJ2-3, with D perhaps TRBD1 (6 bases). V shed 10 bases and J shed 2 bases, with 10 bases lying between them. This CDR3 comprises 12 residues.

The sample holds a few counts of this clonotype. The chain joins TRBV6-1 to TRBJ2-1; 7 bases are a match to TRBD2. V lost 8 bases to trimming and J lost 4 bases; unmatched junction nucleotides: 8. The CDR3 has 14 residues. Germline CDR1 reads MNHNS; CDR2 reads SASEGT. CDR3 nucleotides: TGTGCCAGCTCTCGGGAGGCCTCTTACAATGAGCAGTTCTTC. This sequence encodes CASSREASYNEQFF.

This clonotype was detected many times. This rearrangement joins TRBV6-1 to TRBJ2-1; 7 bases agree with TRBD2. Germline CDR1 and CDR2: MNHNS and SASEGT. The CDR3 spans 15 residues. J was trimmed by 2 bases and V by 10 bases; bases with no gene match: 11. CDR3 amino acids: CATGDPGTTYNEQFF. CDR3 nucleotide sequence: TGTGCCACCGGGGACCCCGGGACTACCTACAATGAGCAGTTCTTC.

This chain links TRBV4-2 with TRBJ2-7; 7 bases map to TRBD1. V lost 1 base to trimming and J lost 4 bases; unmatched junction nucleotides: 16. The CDR3 runs 18 residues. Germline CDR1 LGHNA, CDR2 YNFKEQ. CDR3 sequence (DNA): TGTGCCAGCAGCCAAGTTCAAGCCGGGAACAGGGGTAAATACGAGCAGTACTTC. Translation gives CASSQVQAGNRGKYEQYF.

The V and J genes are TRBV7-9 and TRBJ2-7; TRBD2 matches at 9 bases. The CDR3 is 13 residues long. V lost 0 bases, J lost 6 bases, and 0 bases stayed unmatched. Germline CDR1 and CDR2: SEHNR and FQNEAQ (reference sequence). In nucleotides, the CDR3 is TGTGCCAGCAGCTTAGCTAGCGGGAGCGAGCAGTACTTC. Amino acid sequence: CASSLASGSEQYF. Drawing the rest from reference TRBV7-9 and TRBJ2-7, the complete variable domain is DTGVSQNPRHKITKRGQNVTFRCDPISEHNRLYWYRQTLGQGPEFLTYFQNEAQLEKSRLLSDRFSAERPKGSFSTLEIQRTEQGDSAMYLCASSLASGSEQYFGPGTRLTVT.

This clonotype was observed many times. The CDR3 spells CSVGRTGGYYGYTF. Here the CDR3 DNA reads TGCAGCGTGGGCAGGACAGGGGGCTACTATGGCTACACCTTC. V is TRBV29-1 and J is TRBJ1-2; 11 bases match TRBD1. The CDR3 has 14 residues. In germline, CDR1 is SQVTM, CDR2 ANQGSEA. Unmatched junction bases numbered 6, after V lost 6 bases and J lost 3 bases.

Only a few counts were recorded for this clonotype. The rearrangement uses TRBV2 and TRBJ2-6, with 11 bases aligning to TRBD1. The CDR3 is 16 residues long. Looked up from germline, CDR1 is SNHLY and CDR2 is FYNNEI. The J segment lost 2 bases and the V segment lost 8 bases, leaving 5 bases of the junction unmatched. The CDR3 DNA reads as TGTGCCAGCCAGGGACAGGGGGTGGCTGGGGCCAACGTCCTGACTTTC. Encoded protein: CASQGQGVAGANVLTF.

This clonotype has a count of ten or more. The rearrangement joins TRBV14 to TRBJ2-3; no definite D call. Germline V gene lookup returns CDR1 SGHDN and CDR2 FVKESK. V lost 4 bases and J 6 bases, leaving 8 bases between the germline ends. The CDR3 is 12 amino acids. This chain's CDR3 is CASSRVRDTQYF. The CDR3 DNA reads TGTGCCAGCAGCCGAGTAAGGGATACGCAGTATTTT. The full variable domain, completed using reference TRBV14 and TRBJ2-3, is EAGVTQFPSHSVIEKGQTVTLRCDPISGHDNLYWYRRVMGKEIKFLLHFVKESKQDESGMPNNRFLAERTGGTYSTLKVQPAELEDSGVYFCASSRVRDTQYFGPGTRLTVL.

This clonotype was found many times. This chain's CDR3 is CASSKLGGSYEQYF. The CDR3 region has the DNA TGTGCCAGCAGCAAACTTGGGGGCTCCTACGAGCAGTACTTC. The rearrangement joins TRBV27 to TRBJ2-7; D is tentatively TRBD1 or TRBD2 (5 bases each). This CDR3 contains 14 residues. The V end was cut by 6 bases, the J end by 0 bases, with 12 bases between. Per germline, CDR1 MNHEY and CDR2 SMNVEV (reference sequence).

This chain links TRBV11-3 with TRBJ1-2, with D maybe TRBD1 (6 bases). The germline gives CDR1 SGHNT, CDR2 YENEEA. V was cut by 3 bases and J by 5 bases, with 7 bases left in between. This CDR3 comprises 12 residues. Written as DNA, the CDR3 is TGTGCCAGCAGCTTCGGACAGTATGGCTACACCTTC. This translates into CASSFGQYGYTF.

At least ten counts were recorded for this clonotype. This sequence joins TRBV13 and TRBJ1-2, with TRBD1 identical over 7 bases. Germline lookup yields CDR1 PRHDT and CDR2 FYEKMQ (reference sequence). The CDR3 loop spans 13 amino acids. Trimming took 2 bases from V and 5 from J; bases not matched to a gene: 2. CDR3 bases: TGTGCCAGCAGCTTACAGGGGGATTATGGCTACACCTTC. Translated: CASSLQGDYGYTF.

The table lists this clonotype with many counts. The chain recombines TRBV20-1 with TRBJ1-5; no clear D gene. The CDR3 is made up of 12 amino acids. Trimming took off 3 bases at V and 11 bases at J, with 14 bases between the two ends. CDR1 is DFQATT, CDR2 SNEGSKA, per germline (reference sequence). The CDR3 loop reads CSASISPASQHF. In DNA form, the CDR3 reads TGCAGTGCTAGCATTTCGCCGGCATCCCAGCATTTT.